The T cell receptor beta chain described here comes from a study of blood T cell repertoires in COVID-19. The overall study: Samples representing acute and convalescent COVID-19 were sourced from the United States, Italy and Spain. Nucleic acid was either cDNA or gDNA, and it came from T cells, B-cell-depleted T cells, or PBMCs.

Trimming took off 2 bases at V and 5 bases at J, with 9 bases between the two ends. The CDR3 totals 14 residues. Germline loops: CDR1 LGHDT, CDR2 YNNKEL (reference sequence). Original data processing: Amplification from reference gene primers served as the basis for estimated nucleated cell counts. TCRdb keeps only in-frame clones here, not all; method: immunoSEQ multiplex PCR. V and J calls plus clone size are reproduced from that table; the DNA served to infer D and trimming. The sample includes about 200,000 clones, just over 85% of them seen just once. The J gene is TRBJ2-2, the V gene TRBV3-1 (or the pseudogene TRBV3-2); D is ambiguous. The source is a man aged 50-60 years with acute or convalescent COVID-19. The source material was peripheral blood. CDR3 amino acids: CASSQSSQTGELFF. Written as DNA, the CDR3 is TGTGCCAGCAGCCAATCAAGCCAAACCGGGGAGCTGTTTTTT.